One T cell receptor beta chain is described in this entry. Its antigen is not known. The data belong to a study of blood T cells in healthy people across ages. It was with a sample-barcoded 5' primer and a J-beta primer mix that a second PCR of about 6 to 12 cycles was run. TCRdb fed the 5' RACE reads into MiXCR, producing one record per CDR3 protein. There are fewer than 1.5 million distinct CDR3 sequences in the sample; roughly 45% occur only once, and 7% to 9% lies in the top ten. The sample, around 10 milliliters of peripheral blood, was drawn from each donor. Germline V CDR1 and CDR2: SGHTA, FQGNSA. This CDR3 comprises 15 residues. V lost 5 bases and J lost 9; bases outside the gene matches: 15. Regarding the study as a whole: With donor CMV status unknown, expanded clonotype changes were possibly confounded. Both higher diversity and more naive CD4+ cells marked long-lived donors when set against aged donors. The study regarded diversity estimates from one million T cells as underestimates.

The sequence came from a woman aged 18-29 years in good health. The chain has TRBV7-2 and TRBJ2-5, with 7 bases matching TRBD2. Sequences were obtained from blood. CDR3 protein: CASSPVALAREAQYF. DNA for the CDR3: TGTGCCAGCAGCCCAGTCGCGCTAGCTCGGGAGGCCCAGTACTTC.